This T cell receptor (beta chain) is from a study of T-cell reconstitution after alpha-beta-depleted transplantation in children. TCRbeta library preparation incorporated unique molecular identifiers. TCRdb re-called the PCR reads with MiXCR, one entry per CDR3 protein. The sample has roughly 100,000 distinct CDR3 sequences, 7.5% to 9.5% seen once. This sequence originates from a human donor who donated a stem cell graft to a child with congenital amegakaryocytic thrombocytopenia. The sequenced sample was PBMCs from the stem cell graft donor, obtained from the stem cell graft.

The CDR3 bases are TGTGCCAGCAGCCCCGGACAGTCCTACTACGAGCAGTACTTC. Its translation: CASSPGQSYYEQYF. This chain connects TRBV13 to TRBJ2-7; D is possibly TRBD1 (6 bases). The V end lost 5 bases, the J end lost 3 bases, and 14 bases lay between the germline ends. CDR3 size: 14 residues. The germline V gene has CDR1 PRHDT and CDR2 FYEKMQ (reference sequence).